A selection of T cell receptor beta chains follows, all from one sample in a study of blood T cell repertoires in COVID-19. The protocol was immunoSEQ multiplex PCR, while the TCRdb copy is restricted to in-frame clones and leaves out a portion. Of 68,000 or so clones detected, around 89% appear once; the ten largest clones hold 2.7%. The sample comprised peripheral blood. These receptors all stem from a man aged 50 to 59 with acute or convalescent COVID-19. Each CDR3 is given with its conserved first and last residue. The order of the fields is CDR3 DNA, CDR3 protein, V gene, clone size, J gene, D gene. A D gene is named only where the DNA matches it firmly. Size is omitted from some rows. Given values are once, few, many or a class for expanded clones.

CDR3nt: TGTGCCACCAGTGAGTTAAGGGGGCACGACAATGAGCAGTTCTTC
CDR3aa: CATSELRGHDNEQFF
v_gene: TRBV24-1
abundance: -
j_gene: TRBJ2-1
d_gene: TRBD1

CDR3nt: TGCGCCAGCAGCCTCTATTCAGGGGCCTGGGACAATGAGCAGTTCTTC
CDR3aa: CASSLYSGAWDNEQFF
v_gene: TRBV4-3
abundance: -
j_gene: TRBJ2-1
d_gene: -

CDR3nt: TGTGCCAGCTCGCGGGACAGGGATCGAGGCTACACCTTC
CDR3aa: CASSRDRDRGYTF
v_gene: TRBV18
abundance: -
j_gene: TRBJ1-2
d_gene: TRBD1

CDR3nt: TGTGCCAGCAGCCAACCCACAGGGGGAGGCTACACCTTC
CDR3aa: CASSQPTGGGYTF
v_gene: TRBV3-1/TRBV3-2
abundance: few
j_gene: TRBJ1-2
d_gene: TRBD1

CDR3nt: TGTGCCAGCAGTTCCGACAGAGACTCCTATGGCTACACCTTC
CDR3aa: CASSSDRDSYGYTF
v_gene: TRBV27
abundance: -
j_gene: TRBJ1-2
d_gene: -

CDR3nt: TGTGCCAGCAGCGTAACAGGGGTGCTGGCTAATGAAAAACTGTTTTTT
CDR3aa: CASSVTGVLANEKLFF
v_gene: TRBV9
abundance: -
j_gene: TRBJ1-4
d_gene: TRBD1

CDR3nt: TGTGCCATCAGTTGGACAGAAAAAGAGACCCAGTACTTC
CDR3aa: CAISWTEKETQYF
v_gene: TRBV10-3
abundance: -
j_gene: TRBJ2-5
d_gene: -

CDR3nt: TGTGCCAGCAGCCAAGGGACGGGGTATAATTCACCCCTCCACTTT
CDR3aa: CASSQGTGYNSPLHF
v_gene: TRBV3-1/TRBV3-2
abundance: few
j_gene: TRBJ1-6
d_gene: -

CDR3nt: TGTGCCAGCAGTTACACGCCCGGGGGTGAGTACGAGCAGTACTTC
CDR3aa: CASSYTPGGEYEQYF
v_gene: TRBV6-5
abundance: -
j_gene: TRBJ2-7
d_gene: -

CDR3nt: TGTGCCTGGACTCGGGGGGCCCATCAGCCCCAGCATTTT
CDR3aa: CAWTRGAHQPQHF
v_gene: TRBV30
abundance: -
j_gene: TRBJ1-5
d_gene: -

CDR3nt: TGTGCCTGGAGCTGGGGGAGGTTAGATACGCAGTATTTT
CDR3aa: CAWSWGRLDTQYF
v_gene: TRBV30
abundance: -
j_gene: TRBJ2-3
d_gene: -

CDR3nt: TGTGCCACCAGTGACCCCCTGGTGACAGGGGAAGGCACAGATACGCAGTATTTT
CDR3aa: CATSDPLVTGEGTDTQYF
v_gene: TRBV24-1
abundance: -
j_gene: TRBJ2-3
d_gene: TRBD1

CDR3nt: TGTGCCAGTAGTATCCAGGCCGGGCTAGCGGTTCAAGAGACCCAGTACTTC
CDR3aa: CASSIQAGLAVQETQYF
v_gene: TRBV19
abundance: -
j_gene: TRBJ2-5
d_gene: TRBD2

CDR3nt: TGTGCCAGCAGTCCAAAGAGGGAAGGCTACACCTTC
CDR3aa: CASSPKREGYTF
v_gene: TRBV28
abundance: -
j_gene: TRBJ1-2
d_gene: -

CDR3nt: TGTGCCATCAAGACGGGACAGGGGATGACTTACGAGCAGTACTTC
CDR3aa: CAIKTGQGMTYEQYF
v_gene: TRBV10-3
abundance: -
j_gene: TRBJ2-7
d_gene: TRBD1

CDR3nt: TGCGCCAGCAGCCAAACTGTCGGGAGTATCTACGAGCAGTACTTC
CDR3aa: CASSQTVGSIYEQYF
v_gene: TRBV4-3
abundance: -
j_gene: TRBJ2-7
d_gene: -

CDR3nt: TGTGCCAGCAGCCAATCTATGGGCTACTATGGCTACACCTTC
CDR3aa: CASSQSMGYYGYTF
v_gene: TRBV7-9
abundance: few
j_gene: TRBJ1-2
d_gene: -

CDR3nt: TGTGCCAGCAGCAAAGTGGGTGAGGAGGGAGGGTCACAATTGGAGCAGTTCTTC
CDR3aa: CASSKVGEEGGSQLEQFF
v_gene: TRBV21-1
abundance: -
j_gene: TRBJ2-1
d_gene: -

CDR3nt: TGTGCCACCAGCAGAGCTGGGGGCGGAAACACCATATATTTT
CDR3aa: CATSRAGGGNTIYF
v_gene: TRBV15
abundance: -
j_gene: TRBJ1-3
d_gene: -

CDR3nt: TGCGCCAGCAGCCAACCGGACAGGGTGGATGGCTACACCTTC
CDR3aa: CASSQPDRVDGYTF
v_gene: TRBV4-3
abundance: -
j_gene: TRBJ1-2
d_gene: TRBD1

CDR3nt: TGTGCCTGGAGTAAGAGGATGGGAGAGACCCAGTACTTC
CDR3aa: CAWSKRMGETQYF
v_gene: TRBV30
abundance: -
j_gene: TRBJ2-5
d_gene: -

CDR3nt: TGTGCCAGCTCACCTACTAGCGGGAGAGTAATCGGGAATGAGCAGTTCTTC
CDR3aa: CASSPTSGRVIGNEQFF
v_gene: TRBV18
abundance: -
j_gene: TRBJ2-1
d_gene: TRBD2

CDR3nt: TGTGCCAGTAGTATAGGACAGCTACAGCCCCAGCATTTT
CDR3aa: CASSIGQLQPQHF
v_gene: TRBV19
abundance: -
j_gene: TRBJ1-5
d_gene: -

CDR3nt: TGCGCCAGCAAACCGACAGGGGGGAACTATGGCTACACCTTC
CDR3aa: CASKPTGGNYGYTF
v_gene: TRBV4-1
abundance: -
j_gene: TRBJ1-2
d_gene: TRBD1

CDR3nt: TGTGCCAGCAGTTTTTCCGGCAGGCAAGAGACCCAGTACTTC
CDR3aa: CASSFSGRQETQYF
v_gene: TRBV28
abundance: -
j_gene: TRBJ2-5
d_gene: -

CDR3nt: TGTGCCAGCAGCCGAACCGGGACTAGCGGCTACAATGAGCAGTTCTTC
CDR3aa: CASSRTGTSGYNEQFF
v_gene: TRBV7-3
abundance: once
j_gene: TRBJ2-1
d_gene: TRBD2

CDR3nt: TGTGCCACCAGTGACCCGGGACTGATTCAGTACTTC
CDR3aa: CATSDPGLIQYF
v_gene: TRBV24-1
abundance: -
j_gene: TRBJ2-4
d_gene: -

CDR3nt: TGTGCCAGTAGCCAAACAGGAGGGATTAGCAATCAGCCCCAGCATTTT
CDR3aa: CASSQTGGISNQPQHF
v_gene: TRBV19
abundance: -
j_gene: TRBJ1-5
d_gene: -

CDR3nt: TGTGCCTGGAGCGATGACAGGATCGGGGGCTACACCTTC
CDR3aa: CAWSDDRIGGYTF
v_gene: TRBV30
abundance: -
j_gene: TRBJ1-2
d_gene: -

CDR3nt: TGTGCCAGCAGCAAAGCCCGGACAGGGGGATGGAGTAAGACCCAGTACTTC
CDR3aa: CASSKARTGGWSKTQYF
v_gene: TRBV21-1
abundance: once
j_gene: TRBJ2-5
d_gene: -

CDR3nt: TGTGCCAGCAGTCTGCGGTCCGGGGAGCTGTTTTTT
CDR3aa: CASSLRSGELFF
v_gene: TRBV25-1
abundance: -
j_gene: TRBJ2-2
d_gene: -

CDR3nt: TGTGCCAGCAGTTACCGGGGAACAACTAATGAAAAACTGTTTTTT
CDR3aa: CASSYRGTTNEKLFF
v_gene: TRBV6-5
abundance: -
j_gene: TRBJ1-4
d_gene: -

CDR3nt: TGTGCCAGCAGCTTGGCCTGGGGCACGAACACCGGGGAGCTGTTTTTT
CDR3aa: CASSLAWGTNTGELFF
v_gene: TRBV5-4
abundance: -
j_gene: TRBJ2-2
d_gene: -

CDR3nt: TGTGCCAGCTCACCGGACAGGCCCACCGGGGAGCTGTTTTTT
CDR3aa: CASSPDRPTGELFF
v_gene: TRBV18
abundance: -
j_gene: TRBJ2-2
d_gene: TRBD1

CDR3nt: TGCAGCGTTCGGGTGAACTACAATGAGCAGTTCTTC
CDR3aa: CSVRVNYNEQFF
v_gene: TRBV29-1
abundance: -
j_gene: TRBJ2-1
d_gene: -

CDR3nt: TGTGCCAGCAGCTTAGTCGGGGGGCAATCACCCCTCCACTTT
CDR3aa: CASSLVGGQSPLHF
v_gene: TRBV11-2
abundance: -
j_gene: TRBJ1-6
d_gene: -

CDR3nt: TGTGCCACCAGCAGCAGGGTGGAGAACGGGGAGCTGTTTTTT
CDR3aa: CATSSRVENGELFF
v_gene: TRBV15
abundance: once
j_gene: TRBJ2-2
d_gene: -

CDR3nt: TGTGCCACCAGTGATTCTGGCAGCGGGGGTTACTATGGCTACACCTTC
CDR3aa: CATSDSGSGGYYGYTF
v_gene: TRBV24-1
abundance: -
j_gene: TRBJ1-2
d_gene: -

CDR3nt: TGTGCCACCAGCAGAGGCCGACAGGGGGCGAGGGTTTCAGGGGCCAACGTCCTGACTTTC
CDR3aa: CATSRGRQGARVSGANVLTF
v_gene: TRBV15
abundance: -
j_gene: TRBJ2-6
d_gene: TRBD1

CDR3nt: TGTGCCTGGAGCCGAGTTAACACTGAAGCTTTCTTT
CDR3aa: CAWSRVNTEAFF
v_gene: TRBV30
abundance: -
j_gene: TRBJ1-1
d_gene: -

CDR3nt: TGTGCCAGCAGCTTGCAGGAAGGCTATGGCTACACCTTC
CDR3aa: CASSLQEGYGYTF
v_gene: TRBV5-4
abundance: -
j_gene: TRBJ1-2
d_gene: -

CDR3nt: TGTGCCAGCAGTGAAAGGAGGAATGAAAAACTGTTTTTT
CDR3aa: CASSERRNEKLFF
v_gene: TRBV6-1
abundance: -
j_gene: TRBJ1-4
d_gene: -

CDR3nt: TGTGCCAGCAGCCCTGGGGGGGGGCACGGGGGTGAAAAACTGTTTTTT
CDR3aa: CASSPGGGHGGEKLFF
v_gene: TRBV7-2
abundance: -
j_gene: TRBJ1-4
d_gene: -

CDR3nt: TGTGCCAGCAGTTATGCGGGACGGGGAGATACGCAGTATTTT
CDR3aa: CASSYAGRGDTQYF
v_gene: TRBV6-2/TRBV6-3
abundance: -
j_gene: TRBJ2-3
d_gene: -

CDR3nt: TGTGCCAGCAGCCTAAGGACTAGCGGATACGGGGAGCTGTTTTTT
CDR3aa: CASSLRTSGYGELFF
v_gene: TRBV7-2
abundance: -
j_gene: TRBJ2-2
d_gene: TRBD2

CDR3nt: TGTGCCAGCAGTGAGAGGAGGGCGAATCAGCCCCAGCATTTT
CDR3aa: CASSERRANQPQHF
v_gene: TRBV2
abundance: -
j_gene: TRBJ1-5
d_gene: -

CDR3nt: TGCGCCAGCAGCCAGGACAGGGTGTCAGATACGCAGTATTTT
CDR3aa: CASSQDRVSDTQYF
v_gene: TRBV4-1
abundance: -
j_gene: TRBJ2-3
d_gene: TRBD1

CDR3nt: TGTGCCAGCAGATACAATGGCGCGGGAGTATCAGATACGCAGTATTTT
CDR3aa: CASRYNGAGVSDTQYF
v_gene: TRBV6-5
abundance: -
j_gene: TRBJ2-3
d_gene: TRBD2

CDR3nt: TGCGCCAGCAGCTTGGTCGGAGTTTACAATGAGCAGTTCTTC
CDR3aa: CASSLVGVYNEQFF
v_gene: TRBV5-1
abundance: -
j_gene: TRBJ2-1
d_gene: -

CDR3nt: TGTGCCAGCACATCAGGGGGTGCCACTGAAGCTTTCTTT
CDR3aa: CASTSGGATEAFF
v_gene: TRBV6-5
abundance: -
j_gene: TRBJ1-1
d_gene: TRBD1

CDR3nt: TGTGCCAGCAGCTTAAGAGGGCTTGAAAAACTGTTTTTT
CDR3aa: CASSLRGLEKLFF
v_gene: TRBV7-2
abundance: -
j_gene: TRBJ1-4
d_gene: -

CDR3nt: TGTGCCACCAGTGAAGCTAGCTTCACCTACAATGAGCAGTTCTTC
CDR3aa: CATSEASFTYNEQFF
v_gene: TRBV24-1
abundance: -
j_gene: TRBJ2-1
d_gene: -

CDR3nt: TGTGCCAGCAGCGTGCCGGGACAGCGGAACGGCTACACCTTC
CDR3aa: CASSVPGQRNGYTF
v_gene: TRBV7-9
abundance: once
j_gene: TRBJ1-2
d_gene: TRBD1

CDR3nt: TGTGCCAGTACCCCCAACCCGGGACAGGGAAGTGGCTACACCTTC
CDR3aa: CASTPNPGQGSGYTF
v_gene: TRBV19
abundance: -
j_gene: TRBJ1-2
d_gene: TRBD1

CDR3nt: TGTGCCAGTAGTGAACCAGGGGCTCACTATGGCTACACCTTC
CDR3aa: CASSEPGAHYGYTF
v_gene: TRBV19
abundance: once
j_gene: TRBJ1-2
d_gene: -

CDR3nt: TGTGCCAGCAGTGCCGGGACAGATGGAACCGGGGAGCTGTTTTTT
CDR3aa: CASSAGTDGTGELFF
v_gene: TRBV6-4
abundance: -
j_gene: TRBJ2-2
d_gene: TRBD1

CDR3nt: TGTGCCAGCAGTGAAGGGACTAGCGGGGCCCTCTACGAGCAGTACTTC
CDR3aa: CASSEGTSGALYEQYF
v_gene: TRBV6-1
abundance: -
j_gene: TRBJ2-7
d_gene: TRBD2